These T cell receptor beta chains were read from a single sample in a study of blood T cell repertoires in COVID-19. The assay was immunoSEQ multiplex PCR, and TCRdb's table has in-frame clones only and misses some. The sample carries around 250,000 clones, approximately 84% recorded once. Sequenced input: PBMCs or T cells enriched from blood (not recorded which). The receptors here all came from a man aged 18 to 30 who had recovered from COVID-19. Both conserved end residues are part of each CDR3. D genes are given only for firm matches. The listing skips clone size in some rows; elsewhere it reads once, few, many or a size class.

>-|-|TRBJ2-2|TRBV3-1/TRBV3-2
CASSVTGTPNTGELFF
TGTGCCAGCAGCGTGACCGGGACACCGAACACCGGGGAGCTGTTTTTT
>TRBD2|-|TRBJ2-1|TRBV25-1
CASSSSREYNEQFF
TGTGCCAGCAGTTCCTCGCGGGAGTATAATGAGCAGTTCTTC
>TRBD2|-|TRBJ2-1|TRBV6-4
CASSLSGTSGNEQFF
TGTGCCAGCAGCCTAAGCGGGACTAGCGGGAATGAGCAGTTCTTC
>TRBD1|-|TRBJ1-4|TRBV4-1
CASSPTDRASNEKLFF
TGCGCCAGCAGCCCCACTGACAGGGCGAGTAATGAAAAACTGTTTTTT
>-|-|TRBJ1-1|TRBV10-2
CASSELARGEAFF
TGCGCCAGCAGTGAGTTAGCCAGGGGAGAAGCTTTCTTT
>-|-|TRBJ1-1|TRBV12-5
CASTQGAEAFF
TGTGCTAGTACTCAGGGCGCTGAAGCTTTCTTT
>TRBD2|-|TRBJ2-7|TRBV14
CASSPRQASGRLYEQYF
TGTGCCAGCAGCCCAAGACAGGCTAGCGGGAGACTCTACGAGCAGTACTTC
>TRBD2|-|TRBJ2-5|TRBV6-4
CASSDGMGGPETQYF
TGTGCCAGCAGTGACGGTATGGGAGGGCCAGAGACCCAGTACTTC
>TRBD2|-|TRBJ2-3|TRBV5-1
CASSLVTSGLMTDTQYF
TGCGCCAGCAGCTTGGTTACTAGCGGGCTTATGACAGATACGCAGTATTTT
>-|-|TRBJ1-2|TRBV18
CASSPEQGGYTF
TGTGCCAGCTCACCAGAGCAGGGTGGCTACACCTTC
>TRBD2|-|TRBJ2-1|TRBV3-1/TRBV3-2
CASSFGASGVVGEQFF
TGTGCCAGCAGCTTCGGAGCTAGCGGGGTGGTGGGTGAGCAGTTCTTC
>TRBD1|-|TRBJ1-6|TRBV5-4
CASSRTGNYNSPLHF
TGTGCCAGCAGCCGGACAGGCAACTATAATTCACCCCTCCACTTT
>-|-|TRBJ2-3|TRBV19
CASSKRASTDTQYF
TGTGCCAGTAGTAAGAGAGCTAGCACAGATACGCAGTATTTT
>-|-|TRBJ1-2|TRBV6-2/TRBV6-3
CASSYSHRGYTF
TGTGCCAGCAGTTACTCGCACAGGGGCTACACCTTC
>-|-|TRBJ1-2|TRBV30
CAWSKTDYGYTF
TGTGCCTGGAGCAAGACAGACTATGGCTACACCTTC
>TRBD1|-|TRBJ1-1|TRBV7-9
CASSPGQANTEAFF
TGTGCCAGCAGCCCCGGACAGGCGAACACTGAAGCTTTCTTT
>TRBD1|-|TRBJ1-3|TRBV14
CASSPIWTGSGNTIYF
TGTGCCAGCAGCCCCATATGGACAGGGTCTGGAAACACCATATATTTT
>TRBD1|-|TRBJ2-1|TRBV11-3
CASSWGTGIGNEQFF
TGTGCCAGCAGCTGGGGGACAGGGATCGGCAATGAGCAGTTCTTC
>TRBD2|-|TRBJ2-7|TRBV11-3
CASSYLAGDSYEQYF
TGTGCCAGCAGCTACCTAGCGGGGGACTCCTACGAGCAGTACTTC
>TRBD2|-|TRBJ2-7|TRBV7-2
CASSWGLASYEQYF
TGTGCCAGCAGCTGGGGACTAGCCTCCTACGAGCAGTACTTC
>-|-|TRBJ1-1|TRBV11-2
CASSLGGLGATEAFF
TGTGCCAGCAGCTTAGGGGGTTTGGGGGCCACTGAAGCTTTCTTT
>TRBD1|few|TRBJ2-1|TRBV7-9
CASSSGQGNEQFF
TGTGCCAGCAGCTCGGGACAGGGGAATGAGCAGTTCTTC
>TRBD1|-|TRBJ1-4|TRBV7-9
CASSSGQPNEKLFF
TGTGCCAGCAGCTCGGGACAGCCTAATGAAAAACTGTTTTTT
>-|-|TRBJ1-2|TRBV18
CASSPSQEYGYTF
TGTGCCAGCTCACCATCACAGGAGTATGGCTACACCTTC
>TRBD1|-|TRBJ1-1|TRBV7-9
CASSLQGYEAFF
TGTGCCAGCAGCCTACAGGGGTATGAAGCTTTCTTT
>TRBD2|-|TRBJ2-5|TRBV9
CASSVGRTSFGEGTQYF
TGTGCCAGCAGCGTAGGTCGGACTAGCTTTGGGGAAGGGACCCAGTACTTC
>TRBD2|few|TRBJ2-7|TRBV6-5
CAGQSAAGAYEQYF
TGTGCCGGCCAGAGCGCAGCGGGGGCCTACGAGCAGTACTTC
>TRBD2|-|TRBJ2-7|TRBV28
CASTSPGLARLSYEQYF
TGTGCCAGCACCAGCCCGGGACTAGCGCGCCTCTCCTACGAGCAGTACTTC
>TRBD1|-|TRBJ2-1|TRBV6-5
CASSYRGREQFF
TGTGCCAGCAGTTACAGGGGGCGCGAGCAGTTCTTC
>TRBD2|-|TRBJ2-7|TRBV5-1
CASKTSGGYEQYF
TGCGCCAGCAAGACTAGCGGTGGCTACGAGCAGTACTTC
>-|-|TRBJ1-6|TRBV6-5
CASRGLYNSPLHF
TGTGCCAGCAGGGGCCTCTATAATTCACCCCTCCACTTT
>-|-|TRBJ2-2|TRBV11-2
CASSAPPGLRGNGELFF
TGTGCCAGCAGCGCACCCCCGGGACTCCGGGGGAACGGGGAGCTGTTTTTT
>TRBD1|-|TRBJ2-2|TRBV10-2
CATRQGAITGELFF
TGCGCCACCAGACAGGGGGCGATAACCGGGGAGCTGTTTTTT
>-|-|TRBJ2-7|TRBV27
CASSSIVGTYEQYF
TGTGCCAGCAGTAGTATAGTCGGGACCTACGAGCAGTACTTC
>TRBD1|-|TRBJ2-7|TRBV10-2
CASKATGGTYEQYF
TGCGCCAGCAAGGCGACAGGGGGAACCTACGAGCAGTACTTC